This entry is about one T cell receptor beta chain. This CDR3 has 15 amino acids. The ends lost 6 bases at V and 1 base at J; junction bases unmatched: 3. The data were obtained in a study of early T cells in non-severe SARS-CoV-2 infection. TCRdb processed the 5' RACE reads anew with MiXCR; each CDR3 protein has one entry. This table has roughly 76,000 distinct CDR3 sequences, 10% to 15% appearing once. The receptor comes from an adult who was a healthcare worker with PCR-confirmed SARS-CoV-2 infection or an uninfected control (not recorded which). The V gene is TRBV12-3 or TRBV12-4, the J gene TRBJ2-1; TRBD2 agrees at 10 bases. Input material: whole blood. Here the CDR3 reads CASSFSGRSYNEQFF. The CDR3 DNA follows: TGTGCCAGCAGCTTTAGCGGGAGGTCCTACAATGAGCAGTTCTTC.